These T cell receptor beta chains were read from a single sample in a study of OX40 agonist ivuxolimab in advanced cancers. Repertoires were generated with immunoSEQ multiplex PCR, while TCRdb's copy carries only in-frame clones and drops some. The sample lists around 72,000 clones, about 89% occurring once. The input for sequencing was CD4+ or CD8+ T cells sorted from blood, taken in a trial of the OX40 agonist ivuxolimab. These TCRs come from an adult with an advanced solid tumor such as melanoma, head and neck, liver or kidney cancer. The CDR3 runs from the conserved cysteine through the conserved F or W. The D gene is left open where the match is weak.

v_gene: TRBV28
j_gene: TRBJ2-5
d_gene: TRBD2
CDR3aa: CALWVLAEETQYF

v_gene: TRBV6-1
j_gene: TRBJ1-2
d_gene: .
CDR3aa: CASSERDHLVSNYGYTF

v_gene: TRBV7-2
j_gene: TRBJ1-1
d_gene: .
CDR3aa: CASSRGQNTEAFF

v_gene: TRBV7-2
j_gene: TRBJ1-2
d_gene: TRBD1
CDR3aa: CASSLVEGAGNGYTF

v_gene: TRBV7-9
j_gene: TRBJ1-2
d_gene: .
CDR3aa: CASSFEGGYGYTF

v_gene: TRBV19
j_gene: TRBJ1-2
d_gene: .
CDR3aa: CASSIGQPPRGYTF

v_gene: TRBV30
j_gene: TRBJ1-3
d_gene: .
CDR3aa: CAWSGSFPNTIYF

v_gene: TRBV28
j_gene: TRBJ1-6
d_gene: .
CDR3aa: CASSTPGVRNSPLHF

v_gene: TRBV15
j_gene: TRBJ2-7
d_gene: .
CDR3aa: CATSREIYQQSYEQYF

v_gene: TRBV29-1
j_gene: TRBJ2-5
d_gene: .
CDR3aa: CSVRQGGEQHF

v_gene: TRBV7-9
j_gene: TRBJ2-3
d_gene: .
CDR3aa: CASSLMSAISRTDTQYF

v_gene: TRBV2
j_gene: TRBJ2-1
d_gene: .
CDR3aa: CASREYGTSSYNEQFF

v_gene: TRBV14
j_gene: TRBJ2-1
d_gene: .
CDR3aa: CASSQDWPYNEQFF

v_gene: TRBV6-5
j_gene: TRBJ1-2
d_gene: .
CDR3aa: CASSAVRADPDGYTF

v_gene: TRBV2
j_gene: TRBJ2-2
d_gene: .
CDR3aa: CASRGLEGSNTGELFF

v_gene: TRBV2
j_gene: TRBJ2-7
d_gene: .
CDR3aa: CASSGSPSKSYEQYF

v_gene: TRBV18
j_gene: TRBJ2-3
d_gene: TRBD1
CDR3aa: CASSPGTGEADTQYF

v_gene: TRBV28
j_gene: TRBJ1-3
d_gene: .
CDR3aa: CASSPTTSGNTIYF

v_gene: TRBV4-1
j_gene: TRBJ2-7
d_gene: .
CDR3aa: CASSQGLGRREPYEQYF

v_gene: TRBV28
j_gene: TRBJ1-4
d_gene: TRBD1
CDR3aa: CASSLIGQGWEKLFF

v_gene: TRBV6-5
j_gene: TRBJ2-7
d_gene: .
CDR3aa: CASSSKLYTYEQYF

v_gene: TRBV7-9
j_gene: TRBJ1-1
d_gene: .
CDR3aa: CASSQEVRGVNTEAFF

v_gene: TRBV19
j_gene: TRBJ1-1
d_gene: .
CDR3aa: CASSPTGAGTEAFF

v_gene: TRBV4-2
j_gene: TRBJ2-7
d_gene: .
CDR3aa: CASSQEVLGSSRGQYF

v_gene: TRBV4-2
j_gene: TRBJ2-7
d_gene: .
CDR3aa: CASSQVGEPYEQYF

v_gene: TRBV7-2
j_gene: TRBJ2-7
d_gene: .
CDR3aa: CASSTSGPGLAHSYEQYF

v_gene: TRBV19
j_gene: TRBJ2-3
d_gene: .
CDR3aa: CASSIGASFQPDTQYF

v_gene: TRBV30
j_gene: TRBJ2-3
d_gene: .
CDR3aa: CAWDESGATQYF

v_gene: TRBV18
j_gene: TRBJ2-1
d_gene: .
CDR3aa: CASSPPHGGSPYNEQFF

v_gene: TRBV27
j_gene: TRBJ1-2
d_gene: TRBD1
CDR3aa: CASSLTGGGGYTF

v_gene: TRBV11-3
j_gene: TRBJ2-7
d_gene: .
CDR3aa: CASSKGGQVGYEQYF

v_gene: TRBV5-4
j_gene: TRBJ2-1
d_gene: .
CDR3aa: CASSSAGSDFF

v_gene: TRBV5-6
j_gene: TRBJ2-6
d_gene: TRBD1
CDR3aa: CASSPLGQARSGANVLTF

v_gene: TRBV10-1
j_gene: TRBJ1-2
d_gene: TRBD1
CDR3aa: CASGQGFDGYTF

v_gene: TRBV28
j_gene: TRBJ2-7
d_gene: .
CDR3aa: CASRLEAGNTYEQYF

v_gene: TRBV28
j_gene: TRBJ1-1
d_gene: .
CDR3aa: CASTGGNFMNTEAFF

v_gene: TRBV20-1
j_gene: TRBJ1-1
d_gene: .
CDR3aa: CRAGKNTEAFF

v_gene: TRBV28
j_gene: TRBJ2-7
d_gene: TRBD1
CDR3aa: CASGDRNEQYF

v_gene: TRBV10-3
j_gene: TRBJ2-1
d_gene: TRBD1
CDR3aa: CAISDREGSEQFF

v_gene: TRBV11-3
j_gene: TRBJ2-5
d_gene: .
CDR3aa: CASSWRAGTFQETQYF

v_gene: TRBV5-6
j_gene: TRBJ1-2
d_gene: .
CDR3aa: CASSLQWAGALYGYTF

v_gene: TRBV5-6
j_gene: TRBJ1-4
d_gene: .
CDR3aa: CASSLQGLGEKLFF

v_gene: TRBV6-4
j_gene: TRBJ2-1
d_gene: .
CDR3aa: CASITFMSPGVSYNEQFF

v_gene: TRBV11-2
j_gene: TRBJ2-1
d_gene: .
CDR3aa: CASSLASYNEQFF

v_gene: TRBV18
j_gene: TRBJ2-7
d_gene: TRBD2
CDR3aa: CASSPPGLVSYEQYF

v_gene: TRBV19
j_gene: TRBJ2-4
d_gene: .
CDR3aa: CASSIDTRNIQYF

v_gene: TRBV29-1
j_gene: TRBJ2-7
d_gene: .
CDR3aa: CSVVSAPGEQYF

v_gene: TRBV7-2
j_gene: TRBJ2-5
d_gene: .
CDR3aa: CASSLAREETQYF

v_gene: TRBV6-1
j_gene: TRBJ2-2
d_gene: .
CDR3aa: CASDTGLIRGELFF

v_gene: TRBV29-1
j_gene: TRBJ2-4
d_gene: .
CDR3aa: CSVLTEKGNIQYF

v_gene: TRBV11-2
j_gene: TRBJ2-3
d_gene: .
CDR3aa: CASSFLDSSADTQYF

v_gene: TRBV5-1
j_gene: TRBJ1-4
d_gene: .
CDR3aa: CASSLLSTNEKLFF

v_gene: TRBV11-3
j_gene: TRBJ1-3
d_gene: .
CDR3aa: CASSFKVRNTIYF

v_gene: TRBV21-1
j_gene: TRBJ1-3
d_gene: .
CDR3aa: CASSNPRNTIYF